Below, 12 T cell receptor beta chains from the same sample are listed, as sequenced in a study of cytomegalovirus exposure and HLA in healthy donors. The primer mix had 60 Vbeta and 13 Jbeta primers. Profiled with immunoSEQ multiplex PCR; TCRdb holds only in-frame clones, not every one. The data contain around 180,000 clones, around 80% of them singletons. Sequenced material: PBMCs. All receptors derive from a male donor in good health and CMV-seronegative.

The genes are TRBV29-1 and TRBJ2-2, with D perhaps TRBD1 (6 bases). Germline assignment: CDR1 SQVTM and CDR2 ANQGSEA. The CDR3 loop spans 15 amino acids. V was cut by 6 bases and J by 5 bases, with 19 bases left in between. CDR3 sequence: CSVLHRATRTGELFF. The CDR3 DNA is TGCAGCGTATTACACAGGGCGACAAGAACCGGGGAGCTGTTTTTT.

The chain uses TRBV2 and TRBJ2-7; the match to TRBD1 covers 8 bases. Per the germline V gene, CDR1 is SNHLY and CDR2 is FYNNEI. The CDR3 covers 12 residues. The J segment lost 6 bases and the V segment lost 6 bases, leaving 4 bases of the junction unmatched. CDR3 nucleotide sequence: TGTGCCAGCAGGGCGGACAGGGCCGAGCAGTACTTC. This encodes CASRADRAEQYF.

The genes are TRBV7-2 and TRBJ2-1, with TRBD2 identical over 9 bases. With V trimmed by 1 base and J by 8 bases, 12 bases remained unmatched. The CDR3 has 17 amino acids. Germline CDR1 and CDR2: SGHTA and FQGNSA. The CDR3 reads CASSLEFLAGRGDEQFF. For the CDR3, the DNA is TGTGCCAGCAGCTTAGAGTTCCTAGCGGGGAGGGGGGATGAGCAGTTCTTC.

The sample holds one count of this clone. The chain uses TRBV5-1 and TRBJ2-5; 12 bases are shared with TRBD1. The CDR3 loop spans 15 amino acids. J lost 5 bases, V lost 4 bases, and 6 bases had no gene match. The germline CDR1 and CDR2 sequences are SGHRS and YFSETQ. CDR3 sequence (DNA): TGCGCCAGCAGCACCGGGACAGGGGGCATGGAGACCCAGTACTTC. Translated, it gives CASSTGTGGMETQYF.

The chain links TRBV19 to TRBJ1-4; the D gene is possibly TRBD1 (6 bases). Between the trimmed V and J ends, which lost 9 bases and 0 bases, there was a span of 8 bases. The CDR3 is 13 amino acids. From germline, CDR1 is LNHDA and CDR2 SQIVND (reference sequence). CDR3 amino acids: CARDSTTNEKLFF. The DNA of the CDR3 is TGTGCCAGGGACAGTACAACTAATGAAAAACTGTTTTTT. Based on the CDR3 plus reference TRBV19 and TRBJ1-4, the full variable domain is DGGITQSPKYLFRKEGQNVTLSCEQNLNHDAMYWYRQDPGQGLRLIYYSQIVNDFQKGDIAEGYSVSREKKESFPLTVTSAQKNPTAFYLCARDSTTNEKLFFGSGTQLSVL.

This clone was observed a few times. The V call is TRBV4-2, the J call TRBJ2-6; no firm D call. The CDR3 covers 18 residues. Germline V gene data show CDR1 as LGHNA and CDR2 as YNFKEQ. The V end lost 0 bases, the J end lost 0 bases, and 12 bases lay between the germline ends. The CDR3 sequence is CASSQDSPPDSGANVLTF. The CDR3 bases are TGTGCCAGCAGCCAAGATTCCCCCCCAGACTCTGGGGCCAACGTCCTGACTTTC.

V and J are TRBV29-1 and TRBJ1-5, with 8 bases identical to TRBD1. Germline loops: CDR1 SQVTM, CDR2 ANQGSEA. The CDR3 has 15 residues. The trim removed 3 bases at V and 0 bases at J, leaving 4 bases unmatched. The CDR3 spells CSVDRGRGSNQPQHF. CDR3 coding DNA: TGCAGCGTTGACAGGGGGCGGGGTAGCAATCAGCCCCAGCATTTT. Complete variable domain (other parts from reference TRBV29-1 and TRBJ1-5): SAVISQKPSRDICQRGTSLTIQCQVDSQVTMMFWYRQQPGQSLTLIATANQGSEATYESGFVIDKFPISRPNLTFSTLTVSNMSPEDSSIYLCSVDRGRGSNQPQHFGDGTRLSIL.

The gene calls are TRBV12-5 and TRBJ2-6, with 9 bases aligning to TRBD1. In germline, CDR1 is LGHNT, CDR2 FRNRAP. There are 20 residues in the CDR3. The trim removed 0 bases at V and 2 bases at J, leaving 11 bases unmatched. The CDR3 is CASGLVLGGDRVPGANVLTF. In DNA, the CDR3 is TGTGCTAGTGGTTTGGTACTAGGCGGGGACAGGGTTCCTGGGGCCAACGTCCTGACTTTC.

The J gene is TRBJ2-1, the V gene TRBV28, with D possibly TRBD1 on 5 matching bases. Germline V gene sequence: CDR1 MDHEN, CDR2 SYDVKM. Between the trimmed V and J ends, which lost 3 bases and 9 bases, there was a span of 18 bases. CDR3 size: 15 residues. The CDR3 region is CASSFAGLGKAEQFF. The CDR3 DNA is TGTGCCAGCAGTTTTGCAGGGCTTGGCAAGGCTGAGCAGTTCTTC.

The chain uses TRBV4-1 and TRBJ2-7; 9 nucleotides match TRBD2. Germline CDR1 reads MGHRA; CDR2 reads YSYEKL. The CDR3 totals 17 residues. V dropped 0 bases and J dropped 1; count of bases not matched to a gene: 7. CDR3 DNA: TGCGCCAGCAGCCAAGAGGAGGGGCGGGGGGGTTCCTACGAGCAGTACTTC. This sequence encodes CASSQEEGRGGSYEQYF.

Comments on this clone: This sample includes further DNA sequences coding for the same CDR3. The CDR3 spells CASSLPQETQYF. As DNA, the CDR3 is TGCGCCAGCAGCTTGCCTCAAGAGACCCAGTACTTC. V and J are TRBV5-1 and TRBJ2-5; unclear D gene. The CDR3 contains 12 residues. The V end was cut by 1 base, the J end by 2 bases, with 3 bases between. Germline lookup yields CDR1 SGHRS and CDR2 YFSETQ. Full variable domain (remainder filled in from reference TRBV5-1 and TRBJ2-5): KAGVTQTPRYLIKTRGQQVTLSCSPISGHRSVSWYQQTPGQGLQFLFEYFSETQRNKGNFPGRFSGRQFSNSRSEMNVSTLELGDSALYLCASSLPQETQYFGPGTRLLVL.

The rearrangement uses TRBV4-3 and TRBJ2-1, with 7 nucleotides matching TRBD2. V was pared by 0 bases and J by 5 bases, with 7 bases of the junction left unmatched. The germline V gene encodes CDR1 LGHNA and CDR2 YSLEER. The CDR3 length is 16 residues. The CDR3 nucleotides read TGCGCCAGCAGCCAAGAAGGTCTAGCGGCCCACAATGAGCAGTTCTTC. Residues: CASSQEGLAAHNEQFF.